This TCR beta chain was identified in a study of post-analysis software for immune sequencing data. Study details: Multiple sclerosis in the patients followed relapsing-remitting, secondary progressive and progressive-relapsing courses.

Notes on this clonotype: Its target is unknown.

The length of the CDR3 is 16 residues. Germline CDR1 is SEHNR and CDR2 is FQNEAQ (reference sequence). The V segment lost 4 bases and the J segment 5 bases; nucleotides outside the gene matches: 8. Overall study findings and caveats: Four or five TRBV segments (TRBV5-6, TRBV5-1 and TRBV20-1 among them) occurred more frequently in patients than in controls. Strong co-clustering by F measure linked samples that shared a preparation batch. Multiple sclerosis patients had significantly lower normalized Chao1 diversity than controls.

Built from TCR beta cDNA, the libraries had unique molecular identifiers in them. TCRdb processed the PCR reads anew with MiXCR; each CDR3 protein has one entry. This table holds about 500,000 distinct CDR3 sequences, roughly 46% found once. Sequences were obtained from blood. The clonotype comes from a girl between 10 and 17 years old with multiple sclerosis. The chain uses TRBV7-9 and TRBJ1-2, with 12 bases that match TRBD1. This chain's CDR3 is CASSSSGTGGLYGYTF. The CDR3 DNA reads TGTGCCAGCAGCTCGTCCGGGACAGGGGGCTTGTATGGCTACACCTTC. The whole variable domain, filled in from reference TRBV7-9 and TRBJ1-2, reads DTGVSQNPRHKITKRGQNVTFRCDPISEHNRLYWYRQTLGQGPEFLTYFQNEAQLEKSRLLSDRFSAERPKGSFSTLEIQRTEQGDSAMYLCASSSSGTGGLYGYTFGSGTRLTVV.